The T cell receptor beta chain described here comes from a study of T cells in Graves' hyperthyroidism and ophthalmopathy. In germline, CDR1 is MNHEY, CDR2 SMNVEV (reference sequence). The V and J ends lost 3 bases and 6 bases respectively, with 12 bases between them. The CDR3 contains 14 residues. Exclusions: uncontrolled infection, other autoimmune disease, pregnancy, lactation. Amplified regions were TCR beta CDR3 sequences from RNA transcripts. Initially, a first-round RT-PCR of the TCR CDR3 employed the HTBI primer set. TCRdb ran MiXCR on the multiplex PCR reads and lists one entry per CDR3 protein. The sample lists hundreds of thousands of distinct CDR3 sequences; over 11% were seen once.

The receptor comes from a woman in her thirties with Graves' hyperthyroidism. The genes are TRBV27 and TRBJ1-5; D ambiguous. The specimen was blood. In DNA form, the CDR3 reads TGTGCCAGCAGTTTGATTCCCCTAATTCAGCCCCAGCATTTT. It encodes CASSLIPLIQPQHF.